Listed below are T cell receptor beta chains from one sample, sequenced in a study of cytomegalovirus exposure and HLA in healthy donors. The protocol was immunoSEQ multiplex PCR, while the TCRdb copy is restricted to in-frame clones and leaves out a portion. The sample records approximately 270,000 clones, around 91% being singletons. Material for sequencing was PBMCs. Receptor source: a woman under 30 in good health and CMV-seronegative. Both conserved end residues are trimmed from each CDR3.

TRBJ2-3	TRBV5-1	ASSSNTGRTDTQY
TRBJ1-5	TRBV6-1	ATRTGGLNQPQH
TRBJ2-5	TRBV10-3	AISGEGRGVQETQY
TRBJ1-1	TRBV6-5	ASSYDRERLTEAF
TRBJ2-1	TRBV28	ASLGGTSGVYNGQF
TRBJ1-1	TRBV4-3	ASSQDLPPQNTEAF
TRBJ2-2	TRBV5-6	ASRGPNTGELF
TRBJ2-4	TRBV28	ASSPGQGIAKNIQY
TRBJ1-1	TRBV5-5	ASSFGTGNTEAF
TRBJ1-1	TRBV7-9	ASSLVVGNTEAF